Presented here are 10 T cell receptor beta chains from one specimen sequenced in a study of T cells in Graves' hyperthyroidism and ophthalmopathy. Amplified TCR beta CDR3 regions derived from RNA transcripts. HTBI primers were employed in a first-round RT-PCR of the TCR CDR3. TCRdb reanalysed the multiplex PCR reads using MiXCR and keeps one entry per CDR3 protein. Here the sample spans approximately 330,000 distinct CDR3 sequences, around 20% being singletons. Sequencing input: blood. All receptors come from a woman aged 45-59 years with Graves' hyperthyroidism.

This clonotype was counted a few times. The chain is built from TRBV7-9 and TRBJ1-6, with 8 bases lining up with TRBD1. J was trimmed by 9 bases and V by 2 bases; bases with no gene match: 9. Looked up from germline, CDR1 is SEHNR and CDR2 is FQNEAQ (reference sequence). CDR3 length: 16 residues. The CDR3 spells CASSLLPRTGISPLHF. The CDR3 DNA reads as TGTGCCAGCAGCTTACTTCCGAGGACAGGGATTTCACCCCTCCACTTT. Full variable domain (missing parts from reference TRBV7-9 and TRBJ1-6): DTGVSQNPRHKITKRGQNVTFRCDPISEHNRLYWYRQTLGQGPEFLTYFQNEAQLEKSRLLSDRFSAERPKGSFSTLEIQRTEQGDSAMYLCASSLLPRTGISPLHFGNGTRLTVT.

The table lists this clonotype with many counts. The chain combines TRBV11-2 with TRBJ2-3; 8 bases agree with TRBD2. CDR3 length equals 15 residues. The germline gives CDR1 SGHAT, CDR2 FQNNGV. V lost 3 bases, J lost 5 bases, and 7 bases stayed unmatched. The CDR3 region has the DNA TGTGCCAGCAGCTTTGGCCCAGCGGGGGTAGATACGCAGTATTTT. Amino acid sequence: CASSFGPAGVDTQYF.

The chain has TRBV20-1 and TRBJ2-3; D may match TRBD1 or TRBD2 (5 bases each). Germline values: CDR1 DFQATT, CDR2 SNEGSKA (reference sequence). The CDR3 sequence is 14 residues long. V lost 5 bases, J lost 4 bases, and 16 bases lay in between. This chain's CDR3 is CSASRTVGADTQYF. CDR3 DNA sequence: TGCAGTGCTTCCAGGACGGTGGGGGCAGATACGCAGTATTTT.

In this sample, this clonotype turned up many times. CDR3 in DNA: TGTGCCAGCAGTTTGGACAGGGGGCTTACCTCTGGGGCCAACGTCCTGACTTTC. Translated: CASSLDRGLTSGANVLTF. The chain joins TRBV12-3 or TRBV12-4 to TRBJ2-6; 11 positions agree with TRBD1. The junction had 4 bases not matched to a gene; V was cut back by 3 bases and J by 0 bases. The CDR3 extends over 18 amino acids.

This clonotype was observed at least ten times. The chain is built from TRBV6-1 and TRBJ1-1, with D hard to call. The CDR3 runs to 14 residues. CDR1 is MNHNS, CDR2 SASEGT, per germline. Trimming took 5 bases from V and 3 from J, leaving 13 bases between them. The CDR3 loop reads CASSILQLDTEAFF. CDR3 bases: TGTGCCAGCAGTATTCTACAACTAGACACTGAAGCTTTCTTT.

The chain recombines TRBV4-1 with TRBJ2-1, with 14 positions matching TRBD2. Germline V gene data show CDR1 as MGHRA and CDR2 as YSYEKL. CDR3 length equals 16 residues. The trim removed 3 bases at V and 9 bases at J, leaving 7 bases unmatched. The CDR3 DNA follows: TGCGCCAGCAGCCAGGGACTAGCGGGAGTGGGCGGTGAGCAGTTCTTC. It codes for CASSQGLAGVGGEQFF.

This sequence joins TRBV18 and TRBJ2-3; D not resolved. This CDR3 has 15 residues. Germline loops: CDR1 KGHSH, CDR2 LQKENI. The ends were cut back, 3 bases at V and 0 bases at J, with 10 bases in the middle. The CDR3 nucleotides read TGTGCCAGCTCACCCGGAGCTTCTAGCACAGATACGCAGTATTTT. It encodes CASSPGASSTDTQYF.

V usage is TRBV12-3 or TRBV12-4 and J usage is TRBJ1-1; TRBD1 is a possible D gene (5 bases). The CDR3 runs to 14 residues. The V end lost 7 bases, the J end lost 2 bases, and 14 bases lay between the germline ends. The CDR3 loop is CASNPSGGNTEAFF. Written as DNA, the CDR3 is TGTGCCAGCAACCCCAGTGGGGGTAACACTGAAGCTTTCTTT.

This clonotype came up many times. J is TRBJ2-7 and V is TRBV24-1, with 8 bases matching TRBD2. Germline V gene lookup returns CDR1 KGHDR and CDR2 SFDVKD. The junction had 9 bases not matched to a gene; V was cut back by 6 bases and J by 6 bases. The CDR3 runs to 14 residues. In nucleotides, the CDR3 is TGTGCCACCAGTACGGGAGGGGTAGGCGGCGAGCAGTACTTC. Amino acid sequence: CATSTGGVGGEQYF.

This clonotype came up many times. This rearrangement joins TRBV20-1 to TRBJ2-7; TRBD1 agrees at 8 bases. CDR3 length: 13 residues. Germline CDR1 DFQATT, CDR2 SNEGSKA (reference sequence). CDR3 coding DNA: TGCAGCGAGAGTACAGGGGGAATCGGGGGGCAGTACTTC. Protein: CSESTGGIGGQYF.